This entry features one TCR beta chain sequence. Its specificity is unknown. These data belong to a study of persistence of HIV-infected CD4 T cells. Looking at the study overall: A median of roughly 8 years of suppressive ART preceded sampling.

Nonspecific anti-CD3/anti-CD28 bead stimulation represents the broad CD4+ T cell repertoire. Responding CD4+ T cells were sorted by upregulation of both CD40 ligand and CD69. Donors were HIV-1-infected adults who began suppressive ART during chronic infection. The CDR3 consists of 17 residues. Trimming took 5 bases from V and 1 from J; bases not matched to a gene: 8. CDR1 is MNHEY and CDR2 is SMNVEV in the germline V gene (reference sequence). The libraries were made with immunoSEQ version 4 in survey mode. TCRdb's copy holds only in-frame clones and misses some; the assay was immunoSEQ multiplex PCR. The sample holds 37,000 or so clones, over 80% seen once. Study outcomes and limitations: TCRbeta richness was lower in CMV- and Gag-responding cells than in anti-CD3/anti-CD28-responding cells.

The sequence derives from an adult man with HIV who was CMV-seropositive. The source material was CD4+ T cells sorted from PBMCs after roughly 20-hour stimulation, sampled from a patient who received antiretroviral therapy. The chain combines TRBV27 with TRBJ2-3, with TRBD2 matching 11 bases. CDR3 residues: CASSGPRLAGRTDTQYF. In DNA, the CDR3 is TGTGCCAGCAGTGGCCCCCGACTAGCGGGGCGCACAGATACGCAGTATTTT.